The clone carrying this T cell receptor beta chain has a handful of counts. Its antigen is still unknown. Deletions cut 0 bases from V and 4 bases from J, with 15 bases between. Germline assignment: CDR1 KGHDR and CDR2 SFDVKD. The CDR3 has 17 residues. This entry is derived from a study of T cells in Graves' hyperthyroidism and ophthalmopathy. Orbital computed tomography, thyroid ultrasound, serum thyroxine and TRAb, and clinical symptoms together informed the diagnoses. RNA transcripts were the template for amplifying TCR beta CDR3 regions. The study used the HTBI primer set for a first-round RT-PCR of the TCR CDR3. TCRdb fed the multiplex PCR reads into MiXCR, producing one record per CDR3 protein. The table includes fewer than 650,000 distinct CDR3 sequences, roughly 14% detected once. Whole-study results and caveats: Among clonotypes expanded in thyroid above 0.001, most were also found in blood.

Sequenced material: blood. The chain carries TRBV24-1 and TRBJ2-1; tentatively, D is TRBD1 or TRBD2 (5 bases each). The clonotype comes from a woman younger than 45 with Graves' hyperthyroidism that later progressed to Graves' ophthalmopathy. Written as DNA, the CDR3 is TGTGCCACCAGTGATTTGAGTGGGCAGGGCGGGTACAATGAGCAGTTCTTC. This encodes CATSDLSGQGGYNEQFF.